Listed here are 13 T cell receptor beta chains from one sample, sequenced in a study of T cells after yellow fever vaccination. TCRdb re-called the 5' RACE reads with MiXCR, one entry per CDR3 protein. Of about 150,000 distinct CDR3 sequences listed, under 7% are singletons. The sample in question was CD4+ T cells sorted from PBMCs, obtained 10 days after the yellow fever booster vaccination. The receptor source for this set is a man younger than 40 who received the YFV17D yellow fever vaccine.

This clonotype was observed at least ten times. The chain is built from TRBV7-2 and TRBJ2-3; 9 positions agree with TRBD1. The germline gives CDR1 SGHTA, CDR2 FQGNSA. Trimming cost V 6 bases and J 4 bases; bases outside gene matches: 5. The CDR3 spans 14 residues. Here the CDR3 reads CASSTGGAADTQYF. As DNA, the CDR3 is TGTGCCAGCAGTACAGGGGGCGCGGCAGATACGCAGTATTTT.

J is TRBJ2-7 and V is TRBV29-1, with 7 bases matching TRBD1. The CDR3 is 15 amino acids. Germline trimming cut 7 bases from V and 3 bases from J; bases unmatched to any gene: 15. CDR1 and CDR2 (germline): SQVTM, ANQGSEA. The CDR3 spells CSARRTGDPFYEQYF. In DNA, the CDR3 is TGCAGCGCCAGACGTACAGGGGACCCTTTCTACGAGCAGTACTTC.

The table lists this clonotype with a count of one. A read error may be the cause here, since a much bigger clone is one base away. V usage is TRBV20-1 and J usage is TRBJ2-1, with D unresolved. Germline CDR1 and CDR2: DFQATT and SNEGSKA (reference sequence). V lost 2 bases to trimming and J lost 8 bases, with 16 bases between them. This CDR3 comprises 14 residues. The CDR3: CSARWSPFIDEQFF. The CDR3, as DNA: TGCAGTGCTAGATGGTCCCCCTTCATAGATGAGCAGTTCTTC.

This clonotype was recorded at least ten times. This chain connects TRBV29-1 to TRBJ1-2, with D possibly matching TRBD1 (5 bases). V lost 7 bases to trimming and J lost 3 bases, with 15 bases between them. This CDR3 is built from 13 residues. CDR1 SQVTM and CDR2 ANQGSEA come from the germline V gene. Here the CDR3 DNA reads TGCAGCGCTTCAGGGTTAAGGGACTATGGCTACACCTTC. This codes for CSASGLRDYGYTF.

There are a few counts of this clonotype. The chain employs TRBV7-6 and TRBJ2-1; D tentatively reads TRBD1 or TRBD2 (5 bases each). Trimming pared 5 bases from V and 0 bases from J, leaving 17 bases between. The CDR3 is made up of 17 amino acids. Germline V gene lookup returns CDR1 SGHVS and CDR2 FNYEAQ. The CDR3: CASSPLTWGSSYNEQFF. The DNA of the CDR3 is TGTGCCAGCAGCCCCCTGACATGGGGGAGCTCCTACAATGAGCAGTTCTTC.

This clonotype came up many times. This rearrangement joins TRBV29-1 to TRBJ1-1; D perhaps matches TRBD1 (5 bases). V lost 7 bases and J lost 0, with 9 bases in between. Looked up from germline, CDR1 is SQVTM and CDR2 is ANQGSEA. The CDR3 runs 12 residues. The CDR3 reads CSAGTVNTEAFF. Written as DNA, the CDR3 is TGCAGCGCCGGGACGGTGAACACTGAAGCTTTCTTT. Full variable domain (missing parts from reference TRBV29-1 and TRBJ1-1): SAVISQKPSRDICQRGTSLTIQCQVDSQVTMMFWYRQQPGQSLTLIATANQGSEATYESGFVIDKFPISRPNLTFSTLTVSNMSPEDSSIYLCSAGTVNTEAFFGQGTRLTVV.

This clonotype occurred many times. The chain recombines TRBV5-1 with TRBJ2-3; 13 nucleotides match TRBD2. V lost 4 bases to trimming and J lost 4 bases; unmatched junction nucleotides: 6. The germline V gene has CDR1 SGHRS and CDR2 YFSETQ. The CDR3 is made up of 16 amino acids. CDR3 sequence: CASSVKLAGGPDTQYF. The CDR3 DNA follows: TGCGCCAGCAGCGTCAAACTAGCGGGAGGGCCAGATACGCAGTATTTT.

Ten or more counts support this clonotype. CDR3: CASSPVGGSYEQYF. CDR3 nucleotide sequence: TGTGCCAGCAGCCCCGTAGGAGGCTCCTACGAGCAGTACTTC. The V call is TRBV6-1, the J call TRBJ2-7, with D perhaps TRBD2 (5 bases). The CDR3 sequence is 14 residues long. V gave up 6 bases and J gave up 0 bases, with 12 bases separating them. The germline V gene has CDR1 MNHNS and CDR2 SASEGT.

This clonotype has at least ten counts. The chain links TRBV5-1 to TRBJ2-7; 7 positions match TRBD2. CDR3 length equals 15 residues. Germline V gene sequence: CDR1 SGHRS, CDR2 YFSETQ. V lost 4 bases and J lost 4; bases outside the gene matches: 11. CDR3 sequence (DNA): TGCGCCAGCAGCCCCAGCGGGGCCCTACAGTACGAGCAGTACTTC. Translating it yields CASSPSGALQYEQYF. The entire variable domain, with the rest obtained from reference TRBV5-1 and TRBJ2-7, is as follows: KAGVTQTPRYLIKTRGQQVTLSCSPISGHRSVSWYQQTPGQGLQFLFEYFSETQRNKGNFPGRFSGRQFSNSRSEMNVSTLELGDSALYLCASSPSGALQYEQYFGPGTRLTVT.

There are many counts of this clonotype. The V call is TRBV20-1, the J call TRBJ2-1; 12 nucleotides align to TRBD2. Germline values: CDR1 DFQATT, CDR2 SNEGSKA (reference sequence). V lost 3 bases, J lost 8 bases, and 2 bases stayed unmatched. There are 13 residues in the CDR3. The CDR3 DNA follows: TGCAGTGCTAGGAGGACTAGCGGGGATGAGCAGTTCTTC. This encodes CSARRTSGDEQFF.

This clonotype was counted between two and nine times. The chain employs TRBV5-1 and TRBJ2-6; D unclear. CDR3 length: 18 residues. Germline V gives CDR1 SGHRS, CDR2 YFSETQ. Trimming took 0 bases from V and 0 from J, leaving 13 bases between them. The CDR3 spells CASSLDAVFSSGANVLTF. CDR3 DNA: TGCGCCAGCAGCTTGGATGCAGTCTTTTCCTCTGGGGCCAACGTCCTGACTTTC.

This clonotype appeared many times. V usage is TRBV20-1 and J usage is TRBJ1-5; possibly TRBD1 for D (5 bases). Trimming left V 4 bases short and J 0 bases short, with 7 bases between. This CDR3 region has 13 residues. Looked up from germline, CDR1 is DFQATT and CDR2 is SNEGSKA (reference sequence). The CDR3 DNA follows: TGCAGTGCTATTACAGGTAGCAATCAGCCCCAGCATTTT. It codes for CSAITGSNQPQHF.

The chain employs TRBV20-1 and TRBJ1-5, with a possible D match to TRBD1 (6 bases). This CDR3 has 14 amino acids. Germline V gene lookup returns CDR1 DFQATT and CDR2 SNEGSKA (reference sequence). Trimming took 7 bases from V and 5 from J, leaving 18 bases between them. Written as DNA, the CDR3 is TGCAGTGTCTCCGGGGGCTCGGGTGATCAGCCCCAGCATTTT. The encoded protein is CSVSGGSGDQPQHF.